One and the same sample provided the 27 T cell receptor beta chains below, sequenced in a study of blood T cell repertoires in COVID-19. Here immunoSEQ multiplex PCR was the method, and the copy in TCRdb shows in-frame clones only, minus some. The table lists about 190,000 clones, about 88% of them singletons. Specimen: peripheral blood. The receptors here all came from a young man with acute or convalescent COVID-19.

The rearrangement joins TRBV18 to TRBJ1-2, with a possible D match to TRBD1 (6 bases). The CDR3 length is 17 residues. Trimming took off 0 bases at V and 4 bases at J, with 18 bases between the two ends. CDR1 is KGHSH and CDR2 is LQKENI in the germline V gene. The CDR3 sequence: CASSPPGQDVPLYGYTF. In nucleotides, the CDR3 is TGTGCCAGCTCACCACCGGGACAAGATGTGCCGCTCTATGGCTACACCTTC. Full variable domain (remainder filled in from reference TRBV18 and TRBJ1-2): NAGVMQNPRHLVRRRGQEARLRCSPMKGHSHVYWYRQLPEEGLKFMVYLQKENIIDESGMPKERFSAEFPKEGPSILRIQQVVRGDSAAYFCASSPPGQDVPLYGYTFGSGTRLTVV.

Concerning this clone itself: The sample has other DNA sequences that encode this CDR3 too. The J gene is TRBJ1-1, the V gene TRBV6-5; D might be TRBD1 (6 bases). Germline CDR1 and CDR2: MNHEY and SVGAGI. The V end was cut by 6 bases, the J end by 0 bases, with 11 bases between. The CDR3 length is 14 residues. DNA of the CDR3: TGTGCCAGCAGCCGAACAGGGCTGAACACTGAAGCTTTCTTT. Translation gives CASSRTGLNTEAFF.

The rearrangement uses TRBV3-1 (or the pseudogene TRBV3-2) and TRBJ1-1; the match to TRBD1 covers 7 bases. The J segment lost 0 bases and the V segment lost 5 bases, leaving 15 bases of the junction unmatched. This CDR3 is built from 18 residues. The V gene's germline CDR1 is LGHDT and CDR2 YNNKEL (reference sequence). CDR3 in DNA: TGTGCCAGCAGCTCAGGGAAGGGGGCTCCCGGTCTGAACACTGAAGCTTTCTTT. Its protein product is CASSSGKGAPGLNTEAFF.

The V and J genes are TRBV5-4 and TRBJ2-7, with a tentative D call TRBD1 (6 bases). CDR1 is SGHNT, CDR2 YYREEE, per germline (reference sequence). Trimming took 4 bases from V and 9 from J, leaving 20 bases between them. The CDR3 loop spans 14 amino acids. CDR3 region: CASSHGQGIPGQYF. The CDR3 bases are TGTGCCAGCAGCCACGGGCAGGGGATTCCGGGGCAGTACTTC.

The chain uses TRBV19 and TRBJ2-5; D perhaps matches TRBD2 (5 bases). The V end lost 5 bases, the J end lost 5 bases, and 12 bases lay between the germline ends. CDR3 size: 13 residues. The V gene's germline CDR1 is LNHDA and CDR2 SQIVND (reference sequence). The CDR3: CASSSLAQETQYF. In DNA form, the CDR3 reads TGTGCCAGTAGTTCGTTAGCGCAGGAGACCCAGTACTTC. Using reference TRBV19 and TRBJ2-5 for the parts outside the CDR3, the full variable domain is DGGITQSPKYLFRKEGQNVTLSCEQNLNHDAMYWYRQDPGQGLRLIYYSQIVNDFQKGDIAEGYSVSREKKESFPLTVTSAQKNPTAFYLCASSSLAQETQYFGPGTRLLVL.

The chain links TRBV5-1 to TRBJ2-3; 12 bases fit TRBD2. The V segment lost 5 bases and the J segment 3 bases; nucleotides outside the gene matches: 7. Germline CDR1 is SGHRS and CDR2 is YFSETQ. The CDR3 totals 16 residues. This CDR3 reads CASSKGGTSGTDTQYF. The CDR3 DNA reads TGCGCCAGCAGTAAGGGCGGGACTAGCGGGACAGATACGCAGTATTTT.

The chain recombines TRBV6-2 or TRBV6-3 with TRBJ1-2; TRBD1 is a possible D gene (5 bases). Germline V CDR1 and CDR2: MNHEY, SVGEGT. This CDR3 contains 12 residues. Trimming stripped 4 bases from V and 7 bases from J, with 10 bases between. Here the CDR3 reads CASSSRVSGYTF. DNA of the CDR3: TGTGCCAGCAGTTCCAGGGTATCTGGCTACACCTTC.

The V gene is TRBV7-8, the J gene TRBJ1-2, with D tentatively TRBD1 (5 bases). Trimming took 7 bases from V and 4 from J, leaving 13 bases between them. The CDR3 contains 13 residues. Germline V lookup: CDR1 SGHVS, CDR2 FQNEAQ. DNA for the CDR3: TGTGCCAGCACCATAAACGGGGGCTATGGCTACACCTTC. It translates to CASTINGGYGYTF.

V and J are TRBV11-3 and TRBJ2-7; D is unresolved. The V end was cut by 1 base, the J end by 3 bases, with 7 bases between. The V gene's germline CDR1 is SGHNT and CDR2 YENEEA. CDR3 length: 13 amino acids. The DNA for the CDR3 is TGTGCCAGCAGCTTAGCCTCGGGCTACGAGCAGTACTTC. Translated: CASSLASGYEQYF.

V usage is TRBV5-6 and J usage is TRBJ2-6; TRBD1 agrees at 8 bases. Germline V gene sequence: CDR1 SGHDT, CDR2 YYEEEE. V shed 10 bases, J shed 1 base, and the junction held 10 bases outside the gene matches. This CDR3 has 16 amino acids. The CDR3 sequence is CAVNRGAESGANVLTF. The CDR3 region has the DNA TGTGCCGTAAACAGGGGGGCCGAGTCTGGGGCCAACGTCCTGACTTTC.

V and J are TRBV7-3 and TRBJ2-2; 7 bases agree with TRBD1. The CDR3 spans 15 residues. From germline, CDR1 is SGHTA and CDR2 FQGTGA. The ends lost 5 bases at V and 0 bases at J; junction bases unmatched: 3. CDR3: CASSPDRANTGELFF. The CDR3 DNA follows: TGTGCCAGCAGCCCAGACAGGGCGAACACCGGGGAGCTGTTTTTT. The full variable domain, rest sourced from reference TRBV7-3 and TRBJ2-2, is GAGVSQTPSNKVTEKGKYVELRCDPISGHTALYWYRQSLGQGPEFLIYFQGTGAADDSGLPNDRFFAVRPEGSVSTLKIQRTERGDSAVYLCASSPDRANTGELFFGEGSRLTVL.

A few counts support this clone. The V and J genes are TRBV28 and TRBJ1-2; D might be TRBD1 (6 bases). Trimming pared 6 bases from V and 8 bases from J, leaving 16 bases between. Germline V CDR1 and CDR2: MDHEN, SYDVKM. The CDR3 sequence is 13 residues long. CDR3: CASRSGGGGGYTF. The CDR3 bases are TGTGCCAGCAGATCTGGCGGTGGGGGCGGCTACACCTTC.

The chain employs TRBV11-2 and TRBJ1-5; TRBD1 matches 8 bases. Germline CDR1 is SGHAT and CDR2 is FQNNGV. Trimming took 5 bases from V and 0 from J; bases not matched to a gene: 3. The CDR3 is made up of 15 amino acids. This CDR3 reads CASSLTGGSNQPQHF. In nucleotides, the CDR3 is TGTGCCAGCAGCCTTACAGGGGGTAGCAATCAGCCCCAGCATTTT.

This clone was detected only once. The CDR3 DNA reads as TGTGCCAGCAGCGTAGTTTATAGCGGGAGGGCCCATGAGCAGTTCTTC. Amino acids: CASSVVYSGRAHEQFF. J is TRBJ2-1 and V is TRBV9, with 11 bases lining up with TRBD2. Germline assignment: CDR1 SGDLS and CDR2 YYNGEE. V shed 0 bases and J 8 bases; nucleotides not matched to a gene: 7. CDR3 length equals 16 residues.

This chain uses TRBV25-1 with TRBJ1-4; 8 bases agree with TRBD1. With V trimmed by 4 bases and J by 6 bases, 10 bases remained unmatched. Germline CDR1 is MGHDK and CDR2 is SYGVNS. The CDR3 loop spans 16 amino acids. The CDR3 DNA reads TGTGCCAGCAGTGGACACCAAGGGACAGGATATGAAAAACTGTTTTTT. Its protein product is CASSGHQGTGYEKLFF.

The CDR3, as DNA: TGTGCCAGCAGCTTCGGTGGGGGCGACCAGTACTTC. This gives the protein CASSFGGGDQYF. The rearrangement uses TRBV7-9 and TRBJ2-5, with D tentatively TRBD1 (6 bases). CDR3 length: 12 residues. Germline loops: CDR1 SEHNR, CDR2 FQNEAQ (reference sequence). Trimming left V 3 bases short and J 10 bases short, with 12 bases between.

The chain links TRBV12-5 to TRBJ1-1; 7 bases are shared with TRBD1. The germline gives CDR1 LGHNT, CDR2 FRNRAP. J lost 7 bases, V lost 7 bases, and 12 bases had no gene match. This CDR3 is built from 14 residues. The CDR3 DNA is TGTGCTAGTGCCTTGGAGGGGGCTATTGGTGAAGCTTTCTTT. It encodes CASALEGAIGEAFF.

The chain joins TRBV7-2 to TRBJ1-3; TRBD1 agrees at 7 bases. The ends lost 5 bases at V and 1 base at J; junction bases unmatched: 8. Germline V CDR1 and CDR2: SGHTA, FQGNSA. The CDR3 runs 16 residues. CDR3 DNA sequence: TGTGCCAGCAGCGTTCGGACAGGTTCTTCTGGAAACACCATATATTTT. Its translation is CASSVRTGSSGNTIYF.

CDR3 region: CASTLRDRGGYGYTF. CDR3 nucleotide sequence: TGTGCCAGCACTCTACGGGACAGGGGTGGCTATGGCTACACCTTC. The rearrangement joins TRBV6-5 to TRBJ1-2; 10 positions agree with TRBD1. The CDR3 totals 15 residues. The junction had 9 bases not matched to a gene; V was cut back by 7 bases and J by 4 bases. The germline V gene has CDR1 MNHEY and CDR2 SVGAGI.

The J gene is TRBJ1-4, the V gene TRBV19; 7 bases agree with TRBD1. CDR3 length: 14 residues. V lost 6 bases to trimming and J lost 7 bases; unmatched junction nucleotides: 8. Per the germline V gene, CDR1 is LNHDA and CDR2 is SQIVND (reference sequence). For the CDR3, the DNA is TGTGCCAGTAGCATGACAGGGAATCGTGAAAAACTGTTTTTT. It translates to CASSMTGNREKLFF.

The rearrangement links TRBV10-3 to TRBJ2-7; tentatively, D is TRBD2 (6 bases). Per germline, CDR1 ENHRY and CDR2 SYGVKD. This CDR3 spans 14 amino acids. The V gene lost 9 bases and the J gene lost 3 bases, with 18 bases spanning the gap. The CDR3 sequence is CAIRPGTESYEQYF. CDR3 DNA sequence: TGTGCCATTCGCCCCGGGACTGAGAGCTACGAGCAGTACTTC.

A single count supports this clone. The V call is TRBV10-3, the J call TRBJ2-3; D is ambiguous. The CDR3 sequence is 11 residues long. Trimming stripped 10 bases from V and 1 base from J, with 6 bases between. Germline assignment: CDR1 ENHRY and CDR2 SYGVKD. CDR3 amino acids: CAKERTDTQYF. Written as DNA, the CDR3 is TGTGCCAAGGAGCGCACAGATACGCAGTATTTT.

The V call is TRBV5-1, the J call TRBJ2-7; 10 bases match TRBD1. Germline CDR1 and CDR2: SGHRS and YFSETQ. The CDR3 is made up of 15 amino acids. V lost 3 bases and J lost 2; bases outside the gene matches: 5. DNA of the CDR3: TGCGCCAGCAGCTCTCCGGGACAGGGGACCTACGAGCAGTACTTC. It encodes CASSSPGQGTYEQYF.

V gene TRBV7-3 combines with J gene TRBJ2-2, with 7 nucleotides matching TRBD1. The ends lost 5 bases at V and 8 bases at J; junction bases unmatched: 17. Germline V gene sequence: CDR1 SGHTA, CDR2 FQGTGA. The CDR3 sequence is 17 residues long. The CDR3 coding sequence is TGTGCCAGCAGCCCCTCTGCGGGCTCGGCACAGGGGGGGGAGCTGTTTTTT. It codes for CASSPSAGSAQGGELFF. The full variable domain, in which reference TRBV7-3 and TRBJ2-2 provide the parts outside the CDR3, is GAGVSQTPSNKVTEKGKYVELRCDPISGHTALYWYRQSLGQGPEFLIYFQGTGAADDSGLPNDRFFAVRPEGSVSTLKIQRTERGDSAVYLCASSPSAGSAQGGELFFGEGSRLTVL.

V gene TRBV29-1 combines with J gene TRBJ2-7; D is possibly TRBD1 (5 bases). Germline CDR1 is SQVTM and CDR2 is ANQGSEA. The V gene lost 0 bases and the J gene lost 7 bases, with 13 bases spanning the gap. The CDR3 sequence is 13 residues long. The CDR3 reads CSVEDRSRTEQYF. The CDR3 DNA sequence: TGCAGCGTTGAAGATCGTTCTAGGACAGAGCAGTACTTC.

This clone was detected only a few times. V and J are TRBV10-2 and TRBJ2-2, with 13 nucleotides matching TRBD2. Unmatched junction bases numbered 4, after V lost 8 bases and J lost 4 bases. Germline V gives CDR1 WSHSY, CDR2 SAAADI. The CDR3 loop spans 15 amino acids. The CDR3 spells CASGLAGVGTGELFF. For the CDR3, the DNA is TGCGCCAGCGGACTAGCGGGAGTGGGCACCGGGGAGCTGTTTTTT.

The chain is built from TRBV2 and TRBJ2-2; tentatively, D is TRBD1 (5 bases). CDR3 length: 14 residues. V was cut by 4 bases and J by 4 bases, with 10 bases left in between. Germline CDR1 reads SNHLY; CDR2 reads FYNNEI. This CDR3 is CASSALGLTGELFF. The CDR3 region has the DNA TGTGCCAGCAGTGCCTTGGGGCTCACCGGGGAGCTGTTTTTT.